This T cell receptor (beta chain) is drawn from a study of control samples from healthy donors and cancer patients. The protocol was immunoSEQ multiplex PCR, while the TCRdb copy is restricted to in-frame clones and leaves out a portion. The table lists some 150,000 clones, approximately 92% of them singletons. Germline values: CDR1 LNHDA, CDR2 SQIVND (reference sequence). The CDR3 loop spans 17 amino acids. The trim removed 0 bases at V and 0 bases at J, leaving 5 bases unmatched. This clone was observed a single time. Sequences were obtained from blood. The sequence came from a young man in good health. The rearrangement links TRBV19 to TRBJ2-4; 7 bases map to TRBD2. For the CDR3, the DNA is TGTGCCAGTAGTATAGACGGGGGGAGCATAGCCAAAAACATTCAGTACTTC. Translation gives CASSIDGGSIAKNIQYF.